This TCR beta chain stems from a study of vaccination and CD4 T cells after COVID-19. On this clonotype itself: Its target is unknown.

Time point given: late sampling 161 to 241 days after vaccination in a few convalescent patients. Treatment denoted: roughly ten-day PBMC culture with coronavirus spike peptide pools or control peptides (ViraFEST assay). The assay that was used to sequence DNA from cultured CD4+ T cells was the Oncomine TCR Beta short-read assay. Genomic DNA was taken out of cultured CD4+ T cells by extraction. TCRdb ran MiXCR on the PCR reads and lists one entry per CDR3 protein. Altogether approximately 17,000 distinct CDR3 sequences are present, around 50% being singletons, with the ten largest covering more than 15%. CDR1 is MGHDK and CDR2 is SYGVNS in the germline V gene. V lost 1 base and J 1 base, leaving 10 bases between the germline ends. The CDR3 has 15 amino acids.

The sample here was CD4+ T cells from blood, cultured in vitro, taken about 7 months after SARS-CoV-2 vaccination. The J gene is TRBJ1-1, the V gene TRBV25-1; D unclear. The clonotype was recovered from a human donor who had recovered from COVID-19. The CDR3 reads CASSESLRRNTEAFF. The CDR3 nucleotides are TGTGCCAGCAGTGAATCGCTCAGACGGAACACTGAAGCTTTCTTT.